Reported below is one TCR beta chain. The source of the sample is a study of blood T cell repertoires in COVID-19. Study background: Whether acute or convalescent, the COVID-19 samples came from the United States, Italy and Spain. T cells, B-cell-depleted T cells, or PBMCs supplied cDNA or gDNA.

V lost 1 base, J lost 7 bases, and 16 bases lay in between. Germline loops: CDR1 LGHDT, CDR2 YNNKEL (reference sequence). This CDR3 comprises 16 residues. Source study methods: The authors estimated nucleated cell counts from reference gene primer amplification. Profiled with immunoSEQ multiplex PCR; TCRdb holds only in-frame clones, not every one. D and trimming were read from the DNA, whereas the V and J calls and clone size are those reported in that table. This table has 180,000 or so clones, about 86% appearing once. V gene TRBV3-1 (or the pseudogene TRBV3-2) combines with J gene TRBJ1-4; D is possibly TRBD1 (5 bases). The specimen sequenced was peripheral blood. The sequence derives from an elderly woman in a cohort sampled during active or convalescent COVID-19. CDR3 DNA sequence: TGTGCCAGCAGCCAAGGGGGTGTTAGGGGCGGTGAAAAACTGTTTTTT. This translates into CASSQGGVRGGEKLFF.